This TCR beta chain emerged from a study of regulatory T cells in long-lasting Graves disease. According to the study, TCR beta libraries were built with iRepertoire HTBI primers and CDR3-region Arm-PCR. Using its own MiXCR run on the multiplex PCR reads, TCRdb lists one record per CDR3 protein. This sample has roughly 700,000 distinct CDR3 sequences; around 32% occur once, and the top ten carry around 42%. Study observations and caveats: Persistent Graves' patients showed a TCR diversity that was lower than that of newly diagnosed ones. Not thyroid tissue but only peripheral blood was studied. There was favoring of TRBV28, TRBJ1-2 and TRBJ2-5 in persistent disease.

Regarding this clonotype: Its antigen remains unknown.

Time point given: persistent/refractory GD, antithyroid drugs over 5 years with positive TRAb. Making the TCR library involved RNA that had been extracted from PBMCs. EDTA tubes collected 7.5 to 9 milliliters of peripheral blood. The CDR3 extends over 12 amino acids. Looked up from germline, CDR1 is LGHDT and CDR2 is YNNKEL (reference sequence). Trimming removed 5 bases from V and 8 bases from J, with 12 bases in between. This clonotype was sampled from a female donor with Graves disease. The genes are TRBV3-1 and TRBJ1-2, with TRBD1 as a possible D gene (5 bases). This specimen was peripheral blood mononuclear cells (PBMCs), taken when the disease was refractory, from a patient treated with antithyroid drugs. CDR3 DNA sequence: TGTGCCAGCAGCTCAAGGAGGGGAGGCTACACCTTC. Protein: CASSSRRGGYTF.